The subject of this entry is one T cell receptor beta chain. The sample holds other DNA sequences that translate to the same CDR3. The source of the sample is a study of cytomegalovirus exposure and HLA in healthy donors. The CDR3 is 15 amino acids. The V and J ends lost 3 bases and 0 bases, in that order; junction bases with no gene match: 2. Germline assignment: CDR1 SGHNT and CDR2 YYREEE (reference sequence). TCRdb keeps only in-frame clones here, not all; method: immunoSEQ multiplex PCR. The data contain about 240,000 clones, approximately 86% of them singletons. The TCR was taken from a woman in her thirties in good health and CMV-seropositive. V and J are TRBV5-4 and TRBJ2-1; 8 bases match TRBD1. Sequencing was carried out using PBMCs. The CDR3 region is CASSSTGGSYNEQFF. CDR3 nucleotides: TGTGCCAGCAGCTCCACAGGGGGCTCCTACAATGAGCAGTTCTTC.